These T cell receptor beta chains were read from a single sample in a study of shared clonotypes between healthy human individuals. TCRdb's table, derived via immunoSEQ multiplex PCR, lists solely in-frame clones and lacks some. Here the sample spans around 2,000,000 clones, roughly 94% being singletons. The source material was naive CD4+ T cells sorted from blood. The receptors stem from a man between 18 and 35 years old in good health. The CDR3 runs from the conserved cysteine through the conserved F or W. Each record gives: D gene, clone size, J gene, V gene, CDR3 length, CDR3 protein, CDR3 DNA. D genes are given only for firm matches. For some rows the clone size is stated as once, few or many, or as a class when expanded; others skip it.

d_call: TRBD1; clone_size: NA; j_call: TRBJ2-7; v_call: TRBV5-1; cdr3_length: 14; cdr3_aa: CASSFGTGVLEQYF; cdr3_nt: TGCGCCAGCAGCTTCGGGACAGGGGTTTTGGAGCAGTACTTC
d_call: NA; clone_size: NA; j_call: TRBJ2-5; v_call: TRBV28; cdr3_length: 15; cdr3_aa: CASSIFQKSQETQYF; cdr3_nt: TGTGCCAGCAGTATCTTCCAGAAATCCCAAGAGACCCAGTACTTC
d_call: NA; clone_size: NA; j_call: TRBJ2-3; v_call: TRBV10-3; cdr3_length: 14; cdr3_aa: CAIRGGTSTDTQYF; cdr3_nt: TGTGCCATCAGAGGGGGGACTAGCACAGATACGCAGTATTTT
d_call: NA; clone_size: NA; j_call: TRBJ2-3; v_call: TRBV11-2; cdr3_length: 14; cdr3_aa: CASSLGAVGDTQYF; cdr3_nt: TGTGCCAGCAGCTTAGGGGCTGTCGGAGATACGCAGTATTTT
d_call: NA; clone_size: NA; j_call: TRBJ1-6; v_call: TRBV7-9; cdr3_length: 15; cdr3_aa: CASSLVLGYNSPLHF; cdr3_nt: TGTGCCAGCAGCCTAGTCTTGGGTTATAATTCACCCCTCCACTTT
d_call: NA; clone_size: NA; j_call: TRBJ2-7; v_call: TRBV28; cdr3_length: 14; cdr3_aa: CASRDTISPYEQYF; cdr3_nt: TGTGCCAGTCGGGACACCATATCACCCTACGAGCAGTACTTC
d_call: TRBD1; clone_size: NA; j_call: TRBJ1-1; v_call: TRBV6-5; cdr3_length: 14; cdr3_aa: CASSSGQAYTEAFF; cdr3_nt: TGTGCCAGCAGTTCAGGACAGGCTTACACTGAAGCTTTCTTT
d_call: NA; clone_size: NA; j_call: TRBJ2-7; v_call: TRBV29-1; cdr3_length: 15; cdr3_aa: CSVEGARGGKGKQYF; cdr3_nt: TGCAGCGTTGAAGGTGCCAGGGGGGGGAAAGGCAAGCAGTACTTC
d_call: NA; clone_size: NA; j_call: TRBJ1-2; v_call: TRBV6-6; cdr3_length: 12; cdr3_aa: CASSAGIYGYTF; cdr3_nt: TGTGCCAGCAGTGCCGGGATATATGGCTACACCTTC
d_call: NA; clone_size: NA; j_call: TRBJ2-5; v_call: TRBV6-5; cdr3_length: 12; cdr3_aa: CASSRGSETQYF; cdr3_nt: TGTGCCAGCTCACGGGGGTCGGAGACCCAGTACTTC
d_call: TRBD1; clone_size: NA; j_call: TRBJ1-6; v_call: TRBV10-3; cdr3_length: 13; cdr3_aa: CATTGTVASPLHF; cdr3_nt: TGTGCCACCACCGGGACAGTCGCGTCACCCCTCCACTTT
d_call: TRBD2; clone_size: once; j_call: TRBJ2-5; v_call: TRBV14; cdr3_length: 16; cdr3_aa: CASSHGYSGSFETQYF; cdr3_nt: TGTGCCAGCAGCCACGGGTATAGCGGGAGTTTTGAGACCCAGTACTTC
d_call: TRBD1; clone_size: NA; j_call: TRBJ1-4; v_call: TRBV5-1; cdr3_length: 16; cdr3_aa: CASSRKDREANEKLFF; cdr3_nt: TGCGCCAGCAGCCGCAAGGACAGGGAGGCTAATGAAAAACTGTTTTTT
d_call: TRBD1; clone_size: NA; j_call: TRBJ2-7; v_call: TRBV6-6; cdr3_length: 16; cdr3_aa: CASSSSRTGSYYEQYF; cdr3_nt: TGTGCCAGCAGTTCGTCCCGGACAGGCTCTTACTACGAGCAGTACTTC
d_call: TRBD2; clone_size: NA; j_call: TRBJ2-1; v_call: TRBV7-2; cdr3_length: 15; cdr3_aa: CASRLAGGSYNEQFF; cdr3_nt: TGTGCCAGCAGGTTAGCGGGGGGATCCTACAATGAGCAGTTCTTC
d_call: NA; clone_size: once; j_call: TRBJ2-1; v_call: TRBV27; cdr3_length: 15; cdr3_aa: CASSSPGRVHNEQFF; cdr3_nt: TGTGCCAGCAGTTCCCCAGGGCGGGTCCACAATGAGCAGTTCTTC
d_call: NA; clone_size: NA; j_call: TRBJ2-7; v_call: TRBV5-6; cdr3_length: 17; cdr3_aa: CASRRTRQTLGSYEQYF; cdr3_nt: TGTGCCAGCAGACGAACGCGGCAGACCCTTGGCTCCTACGAGCAGTACTTC
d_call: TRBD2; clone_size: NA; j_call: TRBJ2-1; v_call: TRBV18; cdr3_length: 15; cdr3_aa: CASSPPAGGYNEQFF; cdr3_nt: TGTGCCAGCTCACCACCAGCGGGGGGATACAATGAGCAGTTCTTC
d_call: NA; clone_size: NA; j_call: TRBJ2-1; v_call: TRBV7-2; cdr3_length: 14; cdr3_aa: CASSLAGSYNEQFF; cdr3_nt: TGTGCCAGCTCGTTGGCTGGCTCCTACAATGAGCAGTTCTTC
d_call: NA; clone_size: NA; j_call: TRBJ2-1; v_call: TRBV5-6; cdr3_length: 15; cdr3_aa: CASSLEGLGNNEQFF; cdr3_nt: TGTGCCAGCAGCTTGGAGGGGCTTGGGAACAATGAGCAGTTCTTC
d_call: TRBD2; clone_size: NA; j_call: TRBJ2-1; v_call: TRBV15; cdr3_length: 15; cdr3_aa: CATIETSGGYNEQFF; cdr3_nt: TGTGCCACCATCGAGACTAGCGGGGGGTACAATGAGCAGTTCTTC
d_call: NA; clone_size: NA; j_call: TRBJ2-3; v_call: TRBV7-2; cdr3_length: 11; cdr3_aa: CASSSSDTQYF; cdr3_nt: TGTGCCAGCAGCTCATCCGATACGCAGTATTTT
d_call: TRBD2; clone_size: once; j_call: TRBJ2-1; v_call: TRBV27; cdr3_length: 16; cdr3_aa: CASRRPGLAGQNEQFF; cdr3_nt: TGTGCCAGCAGGCGTCCGGGACTAGCGGGACAAAATGAGCAGTTCTTC
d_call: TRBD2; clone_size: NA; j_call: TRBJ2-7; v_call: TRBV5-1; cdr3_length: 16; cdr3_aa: CASSSAIGTSINEQYF; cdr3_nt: TGCGCCAGCAGCTCCGCTATTGGGACTAGCATTAACGAGCAGTACTTC
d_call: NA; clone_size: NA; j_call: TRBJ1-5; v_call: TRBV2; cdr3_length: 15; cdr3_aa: CASSEGQAGNQPQHF; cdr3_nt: TGTGCCAGCAGTGAAGGCCAGGCGGGCAATCAGCCCCAGCATTTT
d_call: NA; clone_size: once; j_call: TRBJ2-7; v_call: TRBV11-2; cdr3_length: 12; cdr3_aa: CASSLDWGEQYF; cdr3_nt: TGTGCCAGCAGCTTAGATTGGGGAGAGCAGTACTTC
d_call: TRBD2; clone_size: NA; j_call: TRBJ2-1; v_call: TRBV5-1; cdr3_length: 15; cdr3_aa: CASSSGLAGGNEQFF; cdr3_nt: TGCGCCAGCAGCTCGGGACTAGCGGGAGGCAATGAGCAGTTCTTC
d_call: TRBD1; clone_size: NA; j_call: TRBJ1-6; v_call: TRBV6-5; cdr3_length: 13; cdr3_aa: CASSRGLNSPLHF; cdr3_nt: TGTGCCTCCTCCAGGGGGTTAAATTCACCCCTCCACTTT
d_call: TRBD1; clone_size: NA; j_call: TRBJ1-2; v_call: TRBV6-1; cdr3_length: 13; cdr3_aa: CATLPQTGVGYTF; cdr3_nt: TGTGCCACCCTTCCCCAAACAGGGGTCGGCTACACCTTC
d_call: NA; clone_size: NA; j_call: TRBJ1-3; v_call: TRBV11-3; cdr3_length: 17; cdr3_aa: CASITRKGGTAGNTIYF; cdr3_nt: TGTGCCAGCATCACCAGGAAGGGGGGCACTGCTGGAAACACCATATATTTT
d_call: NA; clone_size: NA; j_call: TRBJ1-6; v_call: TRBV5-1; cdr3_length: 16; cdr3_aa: CASSLEGGVGNSPLHF; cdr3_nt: TGCGCCAGCAGCTTGGAGGGGGGGGTTGGAAATTCACCCCTCCACTTT
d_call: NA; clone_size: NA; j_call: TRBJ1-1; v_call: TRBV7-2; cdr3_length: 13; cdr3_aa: CASSSYSDREAFF; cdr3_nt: TGTGCCAGCAGCTCCTACTCGGACAGAGAAGCTTTCTTT
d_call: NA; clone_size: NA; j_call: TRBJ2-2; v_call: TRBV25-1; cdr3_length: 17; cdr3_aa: CASSEWSGTSNTGELFF; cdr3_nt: TGTGCCAGCAGTGAATGGAGCGGGACATCGAACACCGGGGAGCTGTTTTTT
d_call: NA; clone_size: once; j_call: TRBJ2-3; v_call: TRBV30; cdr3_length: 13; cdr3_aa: CAWSWVETDTQYF; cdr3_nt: TGTGCCTGGAGCTGGGTGGAGACAGATACGCAGTATTTT
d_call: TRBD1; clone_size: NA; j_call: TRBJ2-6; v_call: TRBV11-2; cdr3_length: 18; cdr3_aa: CASSFTGGGGSGANVLTF; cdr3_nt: TGTGCCAGCAGCTTCACAGGGGGCGGCGGCTCTGGGGCCAACGTCCTGACTTTC
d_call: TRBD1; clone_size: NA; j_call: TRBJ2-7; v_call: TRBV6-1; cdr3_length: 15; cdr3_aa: CASKRVGQGNYEQYF; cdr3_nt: TGTGCCAGCAAACGCGTAGGACAGGGGAACTACGAGCAGTACTTC
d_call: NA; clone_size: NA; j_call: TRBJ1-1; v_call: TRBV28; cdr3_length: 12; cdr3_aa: CASKGEKVEAFF; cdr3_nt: TGTGCCAGTAAGGGGGAGAAGGTTGAAGCTTTCTTT
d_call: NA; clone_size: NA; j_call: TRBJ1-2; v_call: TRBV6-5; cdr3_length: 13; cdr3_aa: CASSQYGVHGYTF; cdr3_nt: TGTGCCAGCAGTCAATACGGGGTCCATGGCTACACCTTC
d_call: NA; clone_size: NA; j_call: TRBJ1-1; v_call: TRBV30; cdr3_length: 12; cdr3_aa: CAWTLPGGRAFF; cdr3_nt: TGTGCCTGGACCCTGCCGGGTGGTAGGGCTTTCTTT
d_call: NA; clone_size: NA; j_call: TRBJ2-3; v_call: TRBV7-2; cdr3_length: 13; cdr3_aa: CASSSYTSNTQYF; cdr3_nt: TGTGCCAGCAGCTCATATACTTCGAATACGCAGTATTTT
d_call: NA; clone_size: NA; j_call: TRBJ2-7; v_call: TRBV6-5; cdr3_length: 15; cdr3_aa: CASSRDGTFSYEQYF; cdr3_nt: TGTGCCAGCTCCCGGGACGGAACCTTCTCCTACGAGCAGTACTTC
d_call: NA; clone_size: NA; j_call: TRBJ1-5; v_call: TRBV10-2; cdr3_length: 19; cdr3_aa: CASSPFPDTQGHSNQPQHF; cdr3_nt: TGCGCCAGCAGTCCCTTCCCTGACACCCAGGGGCATAGCAATCAGCCCCAGCATTTT
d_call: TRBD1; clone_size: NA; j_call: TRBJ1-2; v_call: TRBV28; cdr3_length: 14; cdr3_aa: CASSPRTGRTGYTF; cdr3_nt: TGTGCCAGCAGTCCCCGGACAGGGAGAACTGGCTACACCTTC
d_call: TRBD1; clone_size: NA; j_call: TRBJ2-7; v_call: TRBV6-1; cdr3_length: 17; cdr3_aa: CASSDPPGQGGTYEQYF; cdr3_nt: TGTGCCAGCAGTGACCCCCCGGGACAGGGGGGAACCTACGAGCAGTACTTC
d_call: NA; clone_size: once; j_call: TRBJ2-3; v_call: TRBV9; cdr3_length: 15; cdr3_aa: CASSVASGVADTQYF; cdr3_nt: TGTGCCAGCAGCGTAGCGTCAGGGGTGGCAGATACGCAGTATTTT
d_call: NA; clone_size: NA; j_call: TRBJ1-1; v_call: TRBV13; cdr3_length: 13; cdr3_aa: CASSMSPNTEAFF; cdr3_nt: TGTGCCAGCAGCATGAGCCCGAACACTGAAGCTTTCTTT
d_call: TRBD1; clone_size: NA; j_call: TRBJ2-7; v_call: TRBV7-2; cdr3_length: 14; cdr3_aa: CASSFRDRSYEQYF; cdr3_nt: TGTGCCAGCAGCTTCCGGGACAGGTCCTACGAGCAGTACTTC
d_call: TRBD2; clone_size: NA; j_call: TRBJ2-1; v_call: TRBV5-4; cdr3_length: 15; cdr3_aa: CASSPGLAGVNEQFF; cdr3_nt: TGTGCCAGCAGCCCGGGACTAGCGGGGGTCAATGAGCAGTTCTTC